Each of the 26 T cell receptor beta chains below was sequenced from the same sample in a study of blood T cell repertoires in COVID-19. TCRdb's table, derived via immunoSEQ multiplex PCR, lists solely in-frame clones and lacks some. The sample consists of 25,000 to 35,000 clones, 87% of them appearing once. Sequencing input: peripheral blood. These receptors all stem from a man in his 60s with active COVID-19.

This clone was found a few times. The J gene is TRBJ2-7, the V gene TRBV11-2; D may be TRBD1 (6 bases). From germline, CDR1 is SGHAT and CDR2 FQNNGV. CDR3 length: 14 residues. Trimming took 5 bases from V and 4 from J, leaving 15 bases between them. As DNA, the CDR3 is TGTGCCAGCAGCGGCCGGCCAAGGGGGTACGAGCAGTACTTC. This encodes CASSGRPRGYEQYF. The whole variable domain, remainder taken from reference TRBV11-2 and TRBJ2-7, is EAGVAQSPRYKIIEKRQSVAFWCNPISGHATLYWYQQILGQGPKLLIQFQNNGVVDDSQLPKDRFSAERLKGVDSTLKIQPAKLEDSAVYLCASSGRPRGYEQYFGPGTRLTVT.

V and J are TRBV15 and TRBJ2-1; a weak D match, TRBD2 (5 bases). V was cut by 8 bases and J by 9 bases, with 17 bases left in between. CDR3 length: 13 amino acids. Germline V gene data show CDR1 as LNHNV and CDR2 as YYDKDF (reference sequence). Written as DNA, the CDR3 is TGTGCCACCCCCATCCCCCCTGCGGGTGAGCAGTTCTTC. This sequence encodes CATPIPPAGEQFF.

This chain uses TRBV29-1 with TRBJ2-7; 8 bases line up with TRBD2. The length of the CDR3 is 12 residues. CDR1 is SQVTM, CDR2 ANQGSEA, per germline. With V trimmed by 3 bases and J by 2 bases, 0 bases remained unmatched. The CDR3 sequence is CSVEGLAYEQYF. The CDR3 bases are TGCAGCGTTGAGGGACTAGCCTACGAGCAGTACTTC.

The chain uses TRBV6-6 and TRBJ2-7, with D unclear. From germline, CDR1 is MNHNY and CDR2 SVGAGI (reference sequence). The ends were cut back, 2 bases at V and 6 bases at J, with 14 bases in the middle. The CDR3 covers 14 residues. The CDR3 bases are TGTGCCAGCAGTTACCCTACGGGTTTGGGCGAGCAGTACTTC. This translates into CASSYPTGLGEQYF.

The rearrangement uses TRBV6-5 and TRBJ1-1, with D possibly matching TRBD1 (6 bases). The length of the CDR3 is 11 residues. The germline V gene encodes CDR1 MNHEY and CDR2 SVGAGI. The V gene lost 2 bases and the J gene lost 11 bases, with 9 bases spanning the gap. CDR3: CASSYGGDAFF. The CDR3 DNA is TGTGCCAGCAGTTACGGGGGCGACGCTTTCTTT.

The chain uses TRBV5-6 and TRBJ1-5; D unclear. The V gene's germline CDR1 is SGHDT and CDR2 YYEEEE. This CDR3 is 15 amino acids long. V was trimmed by 5 bases and J by 0 bases, leaving 12 bases between them. CDR3 protein: CASSPSGHSNQPQHF. CDR3 sequence (DNA): TGTGCCAGCAGTCCGAGTGGGCATAGCAATCAGCCCCAGCATTTT.

This chain connects TRBV5-1 to TRBJ2-2, with D possibly TRBD1 on 7 matching bases. Germline V CDR1 and CDR2: SGHRS, YFSETQ. The CDR3 sequence is 18 residues long. V was cut by 4 bases and J by 4 bases, with 23 bases left in between. The CDR3 nucleotides read TGCGCCAGCAGCGGGCCCCAGGGGGGTACCTTGGGCACCGGGGAGCTGTTTTTT. Translated, it gives CASSGPQGGTLGTGELFF.

The CDR3 DNA is TGTGCCAGCGGAAAAGGACAGGAGAACTACGAGCAGTACTTC. It specifies CASGKGQENYEQYF. The chain employs TRBV11-2 and TRBJ2-7, with 7 bases aligning to TRBD1. The CDR3 covers 14 residues. Germline trimming cut 8 bases from V and 3 bases from J; bases unmatched to any gene: 10. Germline values: CDR1 SGHAT, CDR2 FQNNGV.

This chain joins TRBV27 and TRBJ2-3; perhaps TRBD2 as D (7 bases). The CDR3 extends over 15 amino acids. Trimming stripped 7 bases from V and 0 bases from J, with 14 bases between. Germline CDR1 and CDR2: MNHEY and SMNVEV (reference sequence). The CDR3 reads CASKFAGASTDTQYF. The CDR3 nucleotides read TGTGCCAGCAAGTTCGCGGGGGCAAGCACAGATACGCAGTATTTT.

There are a few counts of this clone. The genes are TRBV6-5 and TRBJ1-4; perhaps TRBD1 as D (6 bases). V lost 7 bases to trimming and J lost 0 bases, with 6 bases between them. The length of the CDR3 is 13 residues. Per the germline V gene, CDR1 is MNHEY and CDR2 is SVGAGI. The CDR3 DNA is TGTGCCAGCAAGGGGGCAACTAATGAAAAACTGTTTTTT. This codes for CASKGATNEKLFF.

This rearrangement joins TRBV5-4 to TRBJ2-1; 9 bases line up with TRBD2. The V and J ends lost 0 bases and 2 bases, in that order; junction bases with no gene match: 0. The V gene's germline CDR1 is SGHNT and CDR2 YYREEE (reference sequence). This CDR3 has 15 amino acids. As DNA, the CDR3 is TGTGCCAGCAGCTTGGGGACTAGCGCCTACAATGAGCAGTTCTTC. Translation gives CASSLGTSAYNEQFF.

This clone has only one observation. The chain recombines TRBV2 with TRBJ2-3; no clear D. The germline V gene has CDR1 SNHLY and CDR2 FYNNEI. V was shortened by 6 bases and J by 6 bases, with 10 bases between the two germline ends. The CDR3 has 12 residues. DNA for the CDR3: TGTGCCAGCAGAGATTCAGCGGATACGCAGTATTTT. Its protein is CASRDSADTQYF.

This rearrangement joins TRBV2 to TRBJ1-2; D ambiguous. This CDR3 region has 15 residues. With 9 bases removed from V and 1 base from J, the gap between germline ends came to 18 bases. CDR1 is SNHLY, CDR2 FYNNEI, per germline. The DNA of the CDR3 is TGTGCCAGGGGAGCTTCTGGAGTTTATAACTATGGCTACACCTTC. Translating gives CARGASGVYNYGYTF.

The chain links TRBV3-1 (or the pseudogene TRBV3-2) to TRBJ1-1, with 10 nucleotides matching TRBD1. V trimming: 4 bases; J trimming: 10 bases; junction bases outside the gene matches: 3. From germline, CDR1 is LGHDT and CDR2 YNNKEL (reference sequence). The length of the CDR3 is 12 residues. CDR3 loop: CASSRQGAVAFF. The CDR3, as DNA: TGTGCCAGCAGCCGACAGGGGGCGGTAGCTTTCTTT.

This clone has just one count. The chain employs TRBV19 and TRBJ2-4; weak D call: TRBD2 (7 bases). The germline CDR1 and CDR2 sequences are LNHDA and SQIVND (reference sequence). V lost 6 bases to trimming and J lost 5 bases, with 14 bases between them. This CDR3 contains 14 residues. The CDR3 DNA follows: TGTGCCAGTAGGAATCAAGGGGGGGAAAACATTCAGTACTTC. Translation gives CASRNQGGENIQYF.

This chain joins TRBV28 and TRBJ1-2; D is possibly TRBD1 (5 bases). Trimming shortened V by 11 bases and J by 2 bases, and 12 bases separated the two germline ends. CDR1 and CDR2 (germline): MDHEN, SYDVKM. This CDR3 is 12 amino acids long. CDR3 coding DNA: TGTGCCGGGGGGTTCCCGAACTATGGCTACACCTTC. Its protein product is CAGGFPNYGYTF.

There are a few counts of this clone. The V and J genes are TRBV4-1 and TRBJ1-1; 7 bases map to TRBD1. CDR1 is MGHRA, CDR2 YSYEKL, per germline. The CDR3 sequence is 15 residues long. V dropped 0 bases and J dropped 5; count of bases not matched to a gene: 6. The CDR3 here is CASSQEVTGDTEAFF. The CDR3 DNA follows: TGCGCCAGCAGCCAAGAGGTCACAGGGGATACTGAAGCTTTCTTT.

V gene TRBV7-9 combines with J gene TRBJ2-7; 7 bases are a match to TRBD2. Germline lookup yields CDR1 SEHNR and CDR2 FQNEAQ (reference sequence). V lost 8 bases and J lost 2; bases outside the gene matches: 18. This CDR3 contains 17 residues. CDR3 DNA sequence: TGTGCCAGCGGGGGATTACGACTGGGGAGGGCGGCCTACGAGCAGTACTTC. This encodes CASGGLRLGRAAYEQYF.

This rearrangement joins TRBV4-1 to TRBJ2-1, with 8 nucleotides matching TRBD1. Germline V gene lookup returns CDR1 MGHRA and CDR2 YSYEKL. This CDR3 is 18 amino acids long. V lost 4 bases, J lost 8 bases, and 19 bases stayed unmatched. CDR3 sequence: CASSPLQGVRHSHYEQFF. The DNA for the CDR3 is TGCGCCAGCAGCCCTTTACAGGGGGTCAGACATTCCCACTATGAGCAGTTCTTC.

CDR3 amino acids: CATSALGDSSYNEQFF. The CDR3 DNA reads TGTGCCACCAGCGCCCTCGGGGATAGCTCCTACAATGAGCAGTTCTTC. This sequence joins TRBV15 and TRBJ2-1; D might be TRBD2 (5 bases). This CDR3 spans 16 amino acids. CDR1 LNHNV and CDR2 YYDKDF come from the germline V gene (reference sequence). The ends were cut back, 5 bases at V and 0 bases at J, with 14 bases in the middle. Combining the CDR3 with reference TRBV15 and TRBJ2-1 gives the whole variable domain DAMVIQNPRYQVTQFGKPVTLSCSQTLNHNVMYWYQQKSSQAPKLLFHYYDKDFNNEADTPDNFQSRRPNTSFCFLDIRSPGLGDTAMYLCATSALGDSSYNEQFFGPGTRLTVL.

This chain's CDR3 is CASSRGPSGGYGYTF. Here the CDR3 DNA reads TGTGCCAGCAGCCGAGGGCCCTCAGGGGGCTATGGCTACACCTTC. J is TRBJ1-2 and V is TRBV3-1 (or the pseudogene TRBV3-2), with 7 bases identical to TRBD1. Germline-derived CDR1 and CDR2 are LGHDT and YNNKEL (reference sequence). With 4 bases clipped from V and 4 bases from J, the junction kept 9 bases outside the gene matches. This CDR3 region has 15 residues.

The chain links TRBV30 to TRBJ1-3; 7 nucleotides line up with TRBD1. Per the germline V gene, CDR1 is GTSNPN and CDR2 is SVGIG (reference sequence). The CDR3 is made up of 14 amino acids. The V segment lost 0 bases and the J segment 10 bases; nucleotides outside the gene matches: 9. CDR3 region: CAWSVTGAGATIYF. In DNA form, the CDR3 reads TGTGCCTGGAGTGTAACAGGGGCCGGCGCAACCATATATTTT.

The gene calls are TRBV11-1 and TRBJ1-2, with D uncertain. Germline CDR1 is SGHAT and CDR2 is FQDESV (reference sequence). Trimming cost V 5 bases and J 4 bases, with 11 bases left between them. The CDR3 runs to 13 residues. In DNA, the CDR3 is TGTGCCAGCAGCCCCTACCCGATCTATGGCTACACCTTC. It encodes CASSPYPIYGYTF.

The genes are TRBV19 and TRBJ1-1, with D hard to call. Germline V gene data show CDR1 as LNHDA and CDR2 as SQIVND (reference sequence). V lost 3 bases, J lost 0 bases, and 2 bases lay in between. CDR3 length: 12 residues. CDR3 sequence (DNA): TGTGCCAGTAGTATCGTGAACACTGAAGCTTTCTTT. Protein sequence: CASSIVNTEAFF.

In DNA, the CDR3 is TGTGCCAGCGCTAGCGGCCGAAGCACAGATACGCAGTATTTT. Translation gives CASASGRSTDTQYF. The chain combines TRBV9 with TRBJ2-3; TRBD2 agrees at 7 bases. Germline CDR1 SGDLS, CDR2 YYNGEE. The CDR3 loop spans 14 amino acids. V trimming: 7 bases; J trimming: 0 bases; junction bases outside the gene matches: 5.

The genes are TRBV10-3 and TRBJ1-6; TRBD1 aligns across 9 bases. V shed 8 bases and J 7 bases; nucleotides not matched to a gene: 6. Per germline, CDR1 ENHRY and CDR2 SYGVKD. The CDR3 is made up of 14 amino acids. The CDR3 loop is CAIRGGQGNSPLHF. The DNA for the CDR3 is TGTGCCATCCGGGGGGGACAGGGAAATTCACCCCTCCACTTT.